This T cell receptor (beta chain) was observed in a study of blood T cell repertoires in COVID-19. At the level of the study: PBMCs, B-cell-depleted T cells, or T cells provided the cDNA or gDNA that made up the material.

Germline assignment: CDR1 SGHRS and CDR2 YFSETQ. CDR3 length equals 17 residues. The ends were cut back, 3 bases at V and 4 bases at J, with 21 bases in the middle. Clones were read by immunoSEQ multiplex PCR, and TCRdb kept only the in-frame ones, dropping some. The sample has 500,000 or so clones; around 90% are singletons. Study members were between about 18 and 100 years old and lived in approximately 25 US regions. Recovered Cohort 3 donors showed two negative PCRs, clearance, or symptom resolution. The receptor's source is a woman aged 18-35 years who had recovered from COVID-19. Sequencing was done on a sample of PBMCs or T cells enriched from blood (not recorded which). The V call is TRBV5-1, the J call TRBJ2-3; possible D gene TRBD2, 5 bases. For the CDR3, the DNA is TGCGCCAGCAGCTGGGAGCTTTTTGGGGAAGCCCCAGATACGCAGTATTTT. Its translation: CASSWELFGEAPDTQYF.